These T cell receptor beta chains were read from a single sample in a study of blood T cell repertoires in COVID-19. Profiled with immunoSEQ multiplex PCR; TCRdb holds only in-frame clones, not every one. The sample holds about 70,000 clones, 75% to 90% seen once. Input material: peripheral blood. The receptors shown here come from an elderly woman with active or convalescent COVID-19. Each CDR3 is given with its conserved first and last residue. A D gene is named only where the DNA matches it firmly. Expanded clones are given a class, and other clones once, few, many or no size at all.

TRBV11-2	-	TRBJ2-4	-	TGTGCCAGCAGCGCCGGGGGTGAAAACATTCAGTACTTC	CASSAGGENIQYF
TRBV27	-	TRBJ1-2	-	TGTGCCAGCCTGTCCCTGGGGGCTCGGGACTATGGCTACACCTTC	CASLSLGARDYGYTF
TRBV4-3	-	TRBJ1-2	-	TGCGCCAGCAGCCAAGTGCAGGGGACCTATGGCTACACCTTC	CASSQVQGTYGYTF
TRBV19	TRBD2	TRBJ2-3	-	TGTGCCAGTAGTATTGGACTAGCGGGGGCTAACACAGATACGCAGTATTTT	CASSIGLAGANTDTQYF
TRBV7-2	-	TRBJ2-2	-	TGTGCCAGCAGCTTAGTTACAGGGTTGAATGCCGGGGAGCTGTTTTTT	CASSLVTGLNAGELFF
TRBV27	-	TRBJ1-2	-	TGTGCCAGCAGTTCGGCGCAGGGCTATGGCTACACCTTC	CASSSAQGYGYTF
TRBV25-1	TRBD1	TRBJ2-1	once	TGTGCCAGCAGTGCCTTTGACAGGGTAGGAACCAATGAGCAGTTCTTC	CASSAFDRVGTNEQFF
TRBV7-3	-	TRBJ1-6	-	TGTGCCAGCAGCCCCCGCGCGGGGTTCGAATCACCCCTCCACTTT	CASSPRAGFESPLHF
TRBV7-2	-	TRBJ2-1	-	TGTGCCAGCAGCTTACCCCTCGGACAATACAATGAGCAGTTCTTC	CASSLPLGQYNEQFF
TRBV23-1	-	TRBJ2-1	-	TGCGCCAGCAGTCCGAGGGGGAATGAGCATGAGCAGTTCTTC	CASSPRGNEHEQFF
TRBV10-3	-	TRBJ1-2	-	TGTGCCATCAGTGTCCGGGGAGACTATGGCTACACCTTC	CAISVRGDYGYTF
TRBV11-3	TRBD2	TRBJ2-1	-	TGTGCCAGCAGCTCCCCCAGGCAGTCAGCGGGACTGGTGGCGGTTAATGAGCAGTTCTTC	CASSSPRQSAGLVAVNEQFF
TRBV11-2	TRBD2	TRBJ2-7	-	TGTGCCAGCAGCTCCTCGACTAGCGGGGGCTCCTACGAGCAGTACTTC	CASSSSTSGGSYEQYF
TRBV5-1	-	TRBJ2-3	-	TGCGCCAGCAGCTTGGGAGGGCCCAGCACAGATACGCAGTATTTT	CASSLGGPSTDTQYF
TRBV7-2	TRBD1	TRBJ1-2	-	TGTGCCAGCAGCTTGAGACAGGGGGCCCGGAACTATGGCTACACCTTC	CASSLRQGARNYGYTF
TRBV12-3/TRBV12-4	-	TRBJ1-2	-	TGTGCCAGCAGACACTGGGGACAAGATGGCTACACCTTC	CASRHWGQDGYTF
TRBV12-1	-	TRBJ1-4	-	TGTGCCAGCAGCTTTTCTGCAGGGGGCGCAGTTGGAGGGAAAGCAACTAATGAAAAACTGTTTTTT	CASSFSAGGAVGGKATNEKLFF
TRBV6-5	-	TRBJ2-3	-	TGTGCCAGCAGATTGAGGAGCACAGATACGCAGTATTTT	CASRLRSTDTQYF
TRBV7-2	TRBD2	TRBJ2-3	-	TGTGCCAGCAGCTTTACAGCGGGGAGAGATACGCAGTATTTT	CASSFTAGRDTQYF
TRBV18	TRBD1	TRBJ1-1	-	TGTGCCAGCTCACCCTCCGGGACAGGGGGCCGTACTTTCTTT	CASSPSGTGGRTFF
TRBV5-1	TRBD1	TRBJ2-3	once	TGCGCCAGCAGCTTGGGTACGACAGGGCGAGGGACAGATACGCAGTATTTT	CASSLGTTGRGTDTQYF
TRBV5-4	-	TRBJ1-6	-	TGTGCCAGCAGCTTGGAAGGGGATGAGTCACCCCTCCACTTT	CASSLEGDESPLHF
TRBV27	TRBD2	TRBJ2-7	-	TGTGCCAGCAGCCGAAGACCGGGACTAGCTTACGAGCAGTACTTC	CASSRRPGLAYEQYF
TRBV19	-	TRBJ2-7	-	TGTGCCAGTAGCCCTGGGACATGGGGCGAGCAGTACTTC	CASSPGTWGEQYF
TRBV19	-	TRBJ1-5	-	TGTGCCAGTAGTATCCTCAGTCCTAGCAATCAGCCCCAGCATTTT	CASSILSPSNQPQHF
TRBV7-9	-	TRBJ2-2	-	TGTGCCAGCAGCTTAGGCGTCCAGAACACCGGGGAGCTGTTTTTT	CASSLGVQNTGELFF
TRBV15	TRBD1	TRBJ2-7	-	TGTGCCACCAGCTGGGACAGGGGACCCTACGAGCAGTACTTC	CATSWDRGPYEQYF
TRBV11-3	-	TRBJ1-2	-	TGTGCCAGCAGCTTACGGGGCTATGGCTACACCTTC	CASSLRGYGYTF
TRBV5-6	-	TRBJ2-7	-	TGTGCCAGCAGCCCAACCTTGGAGGGGGCGGGGGAGCAGTACTTC	CASSPTLEGAGEQYF
TRBV7-2	-	TRBJ2-1	-	TGTGCCAGCAGCCCCCAGGGGGGTTTTCATGAGCAGTTCTTC	CASSPQGGFHEQFF
TRBV6-5	-	TRBJ1-1	-	TGTGCCAGCAATCGGGGGAACACTGAAGCTTTCTTT	CASNRGNTEAFF
TRBV19	TRBD1	TRBJ2-7	-	TGTGCCACTAAAGGGACAGCCCTTAGGGAGCAGTACTTC	CATKGTALREQYF
TRBV6-1	-	TRBJ1-2	-	TGTGCCAGCAGTGAATGGGGCCTCGACGGGGGCTACACCTTC	CASSEWGLDGGYTF
TRBV9	TRBD1	TRBJ2-3	once	TGTGCCAGCAGCCCAACGGGCAGGGGGACAGATACGCAGTATTTT	CASSPTGRGTDTQYF
TRBV29-1	TRBD1	TRBJ2-4	-	TGCAGCGTTGAAGATTCCCGGGACAGGGGACCGGACATTCAGTACTTC	CSVEDSRDRGPDIQYF
TRBV24-1	TRBD2	TRBJ2-6	-	TGTGCCACCAGTGCGGGAGGGCAGGGAGGGGAATATGGGGCCAACGTCCTGACTTTC	CATSAGGQGGEYGANVLTF
TRBV19	-	TRBJ2-1	-	TGTGCCAGTAGTCCCTCGGCGCTCGGACTCTACAATGAGCAGTTCTTC	CASSPSALGLYNEQFF
TRBV3-1/TRBV3-2	-	TRBJ2-2	-	TGTGCCAGCAGCCAAGATGGGCATCTTGGTTTCACCGGGGAGCTGTTTTTT	CASSQDGHLGFTGELFF
TRBV2	TRBD1	TRBJ1-1	-	TGTGCCAGCAAGACCGGACAGGGCACCACTGAAGCTTTCTTT	CASKTGQGTTEAFF
TRBV21-1	-	TRBJ2-3	-	TGTGCCAGCAGCAAAGCGGGGACAGGGTCGGTCCATACGCAGTATTTT	CASSKAGTGSVHTQYF
TRBV2	-	TRBJ1-6	-	TGTGCCAGCAGTGAGACGACAAGACCCAATTCACCCCTCCACTTT	CASSETTRPNSPLHF
TRBV6-5	-	TRBJ1-3	-	TGTGCCAGCAGTCCCCGGGGGGGCGCTGGAAACACCATATATTTT	CASSPRGGAGNTIYF
TRBV19	TRBD2	TRBJ2-2	-	TGTGCCAGTAGTATCCAGGGCGGGGGGCCGAACACCGGGGAGCTGTTTTTT	CASSIQGGGPNTGELFF
TRBV2	TRBD2	TRBJ2-1	-	TGTGCCTTTAGCGGGGACTCCTACAATGAGCAGTTCTTC	CAFSGDSYNEQFF
TRBV7-2	-	TRBJ1-1	-	TGTGCCAGCAGCTTAATCGTTGGGGGGGCTTTCTTT	CASSLIVGGAFF
TRBV9	TRBD2	TRBJ2-3	-	TGTGCCAGCAGCTCCGGGAGGGACGGCACAGATACGCAGTATTTT	CASSSGRDGTDTQYF
TRBV10-1	-	TRBJ2-7	-	TGCGCCAGCAGTGAGTCCCCACAGGCCGTGAACGAGCAGTACTTC	CASSESPQAVNEQYF